The present entry profiles one T cell receptor (beta chain) with its context. Antigen unknown. Using its own MiXCR run on the 5' RACE reads, TCRdb lists one record per CDR3 protein. Among hundreds of thousands of distinct CDR3 sequences listed, approximately 8% were seen once. The data belong to a study of T cells after yellow fever vaccination. Study as a whole: Those fractions that held only low numbers of cells were prepared using the SMART-Seq v4 Ultra Low Input RNA kit. Study-wide results and caveats: Abundant clonotypes from the bulk population could contaminate FACS-sorted repertoires.

The CDR3 is made up of 14 amino acids. V lost 6 bases, J lost 4 bases, and 13 bases lay in between. The chain has TRBV12-3 or TRBV12-4 and TRBJ1-5, with D perhaps TRBD1 (5 bases). Source: PBMCs, taken about 41 days after the first yellow fever vaccination. The source of this sequence is a young man who received the YFV17D yellow fever vaccine. CDR3 bases: TGTGCCAGCAGAGCAGCAGGGATGAATCAGCCCCAGCATTTT. Its protein is CASRAAGMNQPQHF.